Each of the 14 T cell receptor delta chains below was sequenced from the same sample in a study of gamma-delta T cells after stem cell transplantation. TCRdb re-called the RT-PCR reads through CATT. The repertoire holds about 1,200 delta-chain clones, with 15% to 20% as singletons. The source material was gamma-delta T cells. The receptors stem from a human donor. It is not recorded whose cells these are; they may come from a transplant donor.

In its sample, this clone is medium-sized (0.01 to 0.1%). This specimen includes other DNA sequences encoding the same CDR3. The chain couples TRDV2 to TRDJ1, with D perhaps TRDD3 (5 bases). This CDR3 is built from 17 residues. CDR1 and CDR2 from the germline V gene are GEAIGNYY and EKD. V was clipped by 0 bases and J by 2 bases, with 18 bases between them. The CDR3, as DNA: TGTGCCTGTGACACCGTATCTGGGACACGGAGGACCGATAAACTCATCTTT. Protein sequence: CACDTVSGTRRTDKLIF.

This clone was seen a handful of times. This may stem from a read error, because a much larger clone lies one nucleotide away. The chain joins TRDV2 to TRDJ1; 11 bases agree with TRDD3. This CDR3 has 15 amino acids. V dropped 0 bases and J dropped 9; count of bases not matched to a gene: 8. CDR1 and CDR2 (germline): GEAIGNYY, EKD. The CDR3 coding sequence is TGTGCCTGTGACACCGTGGGGATTGGGGGATACGAACTCATCTTT. Amino acid sequence: CACDTVGIGGYELIF.

By frequency in the sample, this clone is medium-sized. V and J are TRDV1 and TRDJ1, with TRDD3 matching 12 bases. Per the germline V gene, CDR1 is TSWWSYY and CDR2 is QGS. The V and J ends lost 4 bases and 6 bases, in that order; junction bases with no gene match: 27. The CDR3 totals 22 residues. CDR3 bases: TGTGCTCTTGGGGGACCTCGCCTGCCATTCTACTGGGGGATACTATCCTTTAATAAACTCATCTTT. Residues: CALGGPRLPFYWGILSFNKLIF.

The sample holds a few counts of this clone. The rearrangement joins TRDV3 to TRDJ4, with D possibly matching TRDD2 (5 bases). Trimming took off 3 bases at V and 0 bases at J, with 29 bases between the two ends. Germline CDR1 is TVYSNPD and CDR2 is GDNSRS (reference sequence). This CDR3 comprises 18 residues. The CDR3 bases are TGTGCCTTCGGACGTTTCCCCCGGCGGCCTACATCTTCCAGACCCCTGATCTTT. It specifies CAFGRFPRRPTSSRPLIF.

This clone was counted only a few times. This rearrangement joins TRDV3 to TRDJ1; 11 nucleotides match TRDD3. Losses at the gene ends were 3 bases for V and 1 base for J; bases not matched to a gene: 22. Germline V lookup: CDR1 TVYSNPD, CDR2 GDNSRS (reference sequence). The CDR3 runs to 20 residues. The CDR3, as DNA: TGTGCCTTCCGCCCCTTCCTCCTGGTGTGGGGGATACGAGGCACCGATAAACTCATCTTT. Its translation is CAFRPFLLVWGIRGTDKLIF. The complete variable domain, with remaining parts taken from reference TRDV3 and TRDJ1, reads CDKVTQSSPDQTVASGSEVVLLCTYDTVYSNPDLFWYRIRPDYSFQFVFYGDNSRSEGADFTQGRFSVKHILTQKAFHLVISPVRTEDSATYYCAFRPFLLVWGIRGTDKLIFGKGTRVTVEP.

This clone is classed as medium-sized. The chain carries TRDV1 and TRDJ1; 8 bases align to TRDD3. Germline V gives CDR1 TSWWSYY, CDR2 QGS. The CDR3 extends over 17 amino acids. J lost 7 bases, V lost 4 bases, and 17 bases had no gene match. CDR3 in amino acids: CALGVLRGGIYHRKLIF. In nucleotides, the CDR3 is TGTGCTCTTGGGGTCTTACGGGGGGGGATATATCATCGTAAACTCATCTTT.

For this clone: TCRdb assigns this DNA the protein of a much larger clone, which departs from its translation at residue 7; this likely reflects a read error, and the protein shown comes from translating the DNA. The gene calls are TRDV1 and TRDJ1; 11 bases are a match to TRDD3. From germline, CDR1 is TSWWSYY and CDR2 QGS. The CDR3 contains 21 residues. The junction had 21 bases not matched to a gene; V was cut back by 2 bases and J by 4 bases. CDR3 sequence: CALGERGPSYESWGILDKLIF. The CDR3 region has the DNA TGTGCTCTTGGGGAAAGAGGGCCTTCCTACGAATCCTGGGGGATACTCGATAAACTCATCTTT.

This clone is labeled large (0.1 to 1%). The chain has TRDV2 and TRDJ1; TRDD3 matches 12 bases. The CDR3 consists of 18 residues. J gave up 3 bases and V 3 bases, and 13 bases lay outside the gene matches. Germline CDR1 reads GEAIGNYY; CDR2 reads EKD. The CDR3 region is CACDPAPLGDTNSDKLIF. The CDR3 DNA reads as TGTGCCTGTGACCCCGCCCCCCTGGGGGATACGAATTCCGATAAACTCATCTTT.

This clone is medium-sized in the sample. This likely reflects a read error, since a far larger clone is one base away. This chain links TRDV3 with TRDJ1; the D gene is possibly TRDD2 (5 bases). V lost 2 bases, J lost 0 bases, and 25 bases lay in between. The length of the CDR3 is 18 residues. CDR1 is TVYSNPD and CDR2 is GDNSRS in the germline V gene (reference sequence). The CDR3 sequence: CAFRPAFTYLWYTDKLIF. The CDR3 DNA follows: TGTGCCTTTCGACCCGCCTTTACCTACTTATGGTACACCGATAAACTCATCTTT. Full variable domain (rest looked up from reference TRDV3 and TRDJ1): CDKVTQSSPDQTVASGSEVVLLCTYDTVYSNPDLFWYRIRPDYSFQFVFYGDNSRSEGADFTQGRFSVKHILTQKAFHLVISPVRTEDSATYYCAFRPAFTYLWYTDKLIFGKGTRVTVEP.

By proportion, this clone is large. This sequence joins TRDV2 and TRDJ1, with 7 bases matching TRDD3. Looked up from germline, CDR1 is GEAIGNYY and CDR2 is EKD. Trimming at V came to 3 bases and at J to 1 base, leaving 4 bases not matched to a gene. The length of the CDR3 is 14 residues. CDR3: CACDRLGVTDKLIF. DNA for the CDR3: TGTGCCTGTGACCGGCTGGGGGTCACCGATAAACTCATCTTT.

This clone was seen only a few times. With a far larger clone one base away, a read error is the likely cause. The CDR3 loop is CASGLDPSTGGYGWTDTDKLIF. DNA of the CDR3: TGTGCCTCGGGGCTTGACCCTAGTACTGGGGGATACGGTTGGACGGACACCGATAAACTCATCTTT. The genes are TRDV3 and TRDJ1; 13 nucleotides line up with TRDD3. Germline lookup yields CDR1 TVYSNPD and CDR2 GDNSRS (reference sequence). The trim removed 4 bases at V and 0 bases at J, leaving 26 bases unmatched. This CDR3 contains 22 residues.

This clone has only a few counts. With a far larger clone one base away, a read error is the likely cause. Other nucleotide sequences from this sample produce the same CDR3. The chain carries TRDV2 and TRDJ3, with 9 bases aligning to TRDD3. The CDR3 length is 20 residues. Germline CDR1 reads GEAIGNYY; CDR2 reads EKD. Written as DNA, the CDR3 is TGTGCCTGTGACACCGTGGGGATACGCAAAAACTCCTGGGATACCCGACAGATGTTTTTC. It translates to CACDTVGIRKNSWDTRQMFF.

With respect to this clone: TCRdb's listed protein matches a much larger clone and diverges from this DNA's translation at residue 9, likely through a read error; the protein shown comes from the DNA. This chain joins TRDV2 and TRDJ1, with 10 nucleotides matching TRDD3. J gave up 4 bases and V 3 bases, and 16 bases lay outside the gene matches. The germline gives CDR1 GEAIGNYY, CDR2 EKD. The CDR3 loop spans 18 amino acids. CDR3 sequence (DNA): TGTGCCTGTGACCTACTGGGGGATGCGCGGGCCTTGTACGATAAACTCATCTTT. This codes for CACDLLGDARALYDKLIF.

By sample fraction, this clone is medium-sized. The rearrangement joins TRDV2 to TRDJ1, with 8 positions matching TRDD3. J gave up 0 bases and V 0 bases, and 11 bases lay outside the gene matches. The CDR3 is made up of 18 amino acids. Germline CDR1 is GEAIGNYY and CDR2 is EKD. The CDR3 reads CACDTGFSGGPYTDKLIF. Written as DNA, the CDR3 is TGTGCCTGTGACACCGGTTTCTCTGGGGGACCGTACACCGATAAACTCATCTTT.